This T cell receptor beta chain was sequenced in a study of blood T cell repertoires in COVID-19. Across the whole study: T cells, B-cell-depleted T cells, or PBMCs provided the cDNA or gDNA that served as material.

The protocol was immunoSEQ multiplex PCR, while the TCRdb copy is restricted to in-frame clones and leaves out a portion. The data hold about 250,000 clones, with 75% to 85% observed a single time. The CDR3 loop spans 15 amino acids. V was shortened by 2 bases and J by 3 bases, with 11 bases between the two germline ends. Germline CDR1 and CDR2: MNHNS and SASEGT. The sequence came from a human donor in a cohort sampled during active COVID-19. The rearrangement links TRBV6-1 to TRBJ2-1; the D gene is possibly TRBD2 (5 bases). The sequenced material came from peripheral blood. The CDR3 region has the DNA TGTGCCAGCAGTGAATGGGTCGGGGTCTACAATGAGCAGTTCTTC. Translation gives CASSEWVGVYNEQFF.